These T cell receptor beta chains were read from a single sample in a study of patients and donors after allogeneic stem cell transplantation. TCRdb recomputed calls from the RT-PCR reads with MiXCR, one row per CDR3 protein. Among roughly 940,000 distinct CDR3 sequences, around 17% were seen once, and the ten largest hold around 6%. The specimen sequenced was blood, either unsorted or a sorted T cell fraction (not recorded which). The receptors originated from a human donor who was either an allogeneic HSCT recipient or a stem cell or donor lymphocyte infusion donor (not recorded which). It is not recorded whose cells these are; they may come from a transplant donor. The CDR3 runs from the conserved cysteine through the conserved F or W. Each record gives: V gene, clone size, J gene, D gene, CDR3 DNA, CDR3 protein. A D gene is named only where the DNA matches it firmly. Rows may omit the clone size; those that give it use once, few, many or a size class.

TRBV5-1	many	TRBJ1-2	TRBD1	TGCGCCAGCAGCTTGGCCCCAGGGGGCTATGGCTACACCTTC	CASSLAPGGYGYTF
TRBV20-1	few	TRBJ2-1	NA	TGCAGTGCTGGGCAAGACGCGGCGTACAATGAGCAGTTCTTC	CSAGQDAAYNEQFF
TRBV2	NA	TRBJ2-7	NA	TGTGCCAGCAAGGCAGGACCCTACGAGCAGTACTTC	CASKAGPYEQYF
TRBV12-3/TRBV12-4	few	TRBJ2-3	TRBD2	TGTGCCAGCAGTTTCCCTAGTACTAGCGGGAGGGTCGCAGATACGCAGTATTTT	CASSFPSTSGRVADTQYF
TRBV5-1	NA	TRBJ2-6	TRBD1	TGCGCCAGCAGCGGTCCAGGGACAGGGCTTCGCTCTGGGGCCAACGTCCTGACTTTC	CASSGPGTGLRSGANVLTF
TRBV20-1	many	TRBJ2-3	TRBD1	TGCAGTCCTCGGGACAGGGGTTCAGATACGCAGTATTTT	CSPRDRGSDTQYF
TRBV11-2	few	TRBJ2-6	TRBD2	TGTGCCAGCAGGGGACTAGCAAACTCCTCTGGGGCCAACGTCCTGACTTTC	CASRGLANSSGANVLTF
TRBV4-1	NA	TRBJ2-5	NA	TGCGCCAGCAGCCAATCCGAGACCCAGTACTTC	CASSQSETQYF
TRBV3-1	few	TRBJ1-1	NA	TGTGCCAGCAGCCAAGATGTCGGAGGCATAGCTTTCTTT	CASSQDVGGIAFF
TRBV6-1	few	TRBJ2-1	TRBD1	TGTGCCAGCAGGTCGCTGAGGACAGGGAGAAACAATGAGCAGTTCTTC	CASRSLRTGRNNEQFF
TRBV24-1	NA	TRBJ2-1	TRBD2	TGTGCCACCAGTTTAGCGGGAGTTTACAATGAGCAGTTCTTC	CATSLAGVYNEQFF
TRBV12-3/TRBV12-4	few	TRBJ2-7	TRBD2	TGTGCCAGCAGAGGGGGACTAGTCTACGAGCAGTACTTC	CASRGGLVYEQYF
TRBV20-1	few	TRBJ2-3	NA	TGCAGTGCTAGCTCGGGTACGCAGTATTTT	CSASSGTQYF
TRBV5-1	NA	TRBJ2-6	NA	TGCGCCAGCAGCTTGAAGGGGACCAACGTCCTGACTTTC	CASSLKGTNVLTF
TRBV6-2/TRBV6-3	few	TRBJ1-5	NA	TGTGCCAGCAGTCGACAGCTTCGCAATCAGCCCCAGCATTTT	CASSRQLRNQPQHF
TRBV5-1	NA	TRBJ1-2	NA	TGCGCCAGCAGCCCGATCAGGGGAAGTAATGGCTACACCTTC	CASSPIRGSNGYTF
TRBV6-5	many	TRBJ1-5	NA	TGTGCCAGCAGTTACTCGGCAGGACTGCCCCAGCATTTT	CASSYSAGLPQHF
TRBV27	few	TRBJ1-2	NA	TGTGCCAGCAGCACCCGACAAAGCCGTTATGGCTACACCTTC	CASSTRQSRYGYTF
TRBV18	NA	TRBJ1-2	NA	TGTGCCAGCTCACCACCAATGTATTTAGATGGCTACACCTTC	CASSPPMYLDGYTF
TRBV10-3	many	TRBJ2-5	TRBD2	TGTGCCACCAATCGGGGTAGACTAGCGGGAGGAGAGACCCAGTACTTC	CATNRGRLAGGETQYF
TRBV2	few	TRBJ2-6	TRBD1	TGTGCCAACCCGACAGGGGCTGGGGCCAACGTCCTGACTTTC	CANPTGAGANVLTF
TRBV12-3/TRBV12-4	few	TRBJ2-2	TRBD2	TGTGCCATCCCCGCCCCGACTAGCGGGGGGCGCACCGGGGAGCTGTTTTTT	CAIPAPTSGGRTGELFF
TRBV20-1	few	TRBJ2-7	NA	TGCAGTGCTAGAAGTCAGGGACGGTACGAGCAGTACTTC	CSARSQGRYEQYF
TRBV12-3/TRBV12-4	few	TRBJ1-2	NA	TGTGCCAGCAGTTTAGAACTAGCCGCTGGCTACACCTTC	CASSLELAAGYTF
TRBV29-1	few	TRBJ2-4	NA	TGCAGCTTCGGACTCAACAGGGAAGGGCATCAGTACTTC	CSFGLNREGHQYF
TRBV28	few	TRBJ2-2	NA	TGTGCTTCAAGGGGTCACACGTCGCTGTTTTTT	CASRGHTSLFF
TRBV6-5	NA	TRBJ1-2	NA	TGTGCCAGCAGTTCTACGACAAGTGGCTATGGCTACACCTTC	CASSSTTSGYGYTF